Below, one TCR beta chain is given with its context. Method: immunoSEQ multiplex PCR; TCRdb's copy keeps in-frame clones and lacks some. The sample shows approximately 330,000 clones, just over 85% of them seen only once. This sample is drawn from a study of blood T cell repertoires in COVID-19. About the research overall: Italy, Spain and the United States were the sources of the convalescent and acute COVID-19 samples. In each case, the material was cDNA or gDNA derived from T cells, B-cell-depleted T cells, or PBMCs.

This TCR was sampled from a woman in her forties with acute COVID-19. Sample: PBMCs or T cells enriched from blood (not recorded which).

The CDR3, as DNA: TGTGCCAGCAGGCCCCAGGGAAACCCCTACGAGCAGTACTTC. Translated, it gives CASRPQGNPYEQYF. The rearrangement joins TRBV13 to TRBJ2-7; a possible D gene is TRBD1 (5 bases). CDR1 and CDR2 from the germline V gene are PRHDT and FYEKMQ (reference sequence). The CDR3 contains 14 residues. V lost 6 bases to trimming and J lost 2 bases, with 14 bases between them.